This TCR beta chain emerged from a study of T cell changes during pregnancy in multiple sclerosis. Here immunoSEQ multiplex PCR was the method, and the copy in TCRdb shows in-frame clones only, minus some. This table has tens of thousands of clones, 93% appearing once. The CDR3 is 15 amino acids. The V end was cut by 2 bases, the J end by 0 bases, with 9 bases between. Germline V gene sequence: CDR1 SGDLS, CDR2 YYNGEE. The sample in question was peripheral blood, obtained in the second trimester of pregnancy. The rearrangement uses TRBV9 and TRBJ1-3; tentative D call: TRBD1 (5 bases). This clonotype originated in a female donor with multiple sclerosis, enrolled in a pregnancy study. The CDR3, as DNA: TGTGCCAGCAGCGTGGGGCCGGTCTCTGGAAACACCATATATTTT. Translating it yields CASSVGPVSGNTIYF.